What follows describes a single TCR beta chain. This CDR3 has 17 residues. This entry is derived from a study of monozygotic twins with inflammatory bowel disease. Generation of cDNA took place in eight separate reactions per sample. Following a re-call of the 5' RACE reads, TCRdb has one entry per CDR3 protein and lacks DNA. Here the sample table reports fewer than 400,000 distinct CDR3 sequences. The TCR comes from a human donor with ulcerative colitis or Crohn's disease, or a healthy co-twin of an affected twin (not recorded which). What was sequenced was blood. The chain combines TRBV12-3 or TRBV12-4 with TRBJ1-5; TCRdb's assignment of TRBD1 cannot be checked, as there is no DNA. The CDR3 spells CASSRGTGGEGNQPQHF.